The 18 T cell receptor beta chains in this list originate from one sample, sequenced in a study of Graves' ophthalmopathy and Graves' hyperthyroidism. TCR beta CDR3 regions were amplified from RNA transcripts. First-round RT-PCR relied on HTBI primers, and a second-round multiplex PCR came next. TCRdb recomputed calls from the multiplex PCR reads with MiXCR, one row per CDR3 protein. The sample yields around 470,000 distinct CDR3 sequences, 13% to 15% seen once. Input material: blood. All receptors derive from a woman in her thirties with Graves' ophthalmopathy.

This clonotype showed up many times. The V and J genes are TRBV27 and TRBJ1-5; TRBD1 matches at 7 bases. Germline-derived CDR1 and CDR2 are MNHEY and SMNVEV (reference sequence). Germline trimming cut 4 bases from V and 2 bases from J; bases unmatched to any gene: 11. The CDR3 covers 17 residues. The CDR3 coding sequence is TGTGCCAGCAGTTGGGACAGACCTCCGTATGGCAATCAGCCCCAGCATTTT. As protein: CASSWDRPPYGNQPQHF.

This clonotype has a count of ten or more. The chain is built from TRBV2 and TRBJ2-6; D unresolved. Trimming left V 6 bases short and J 1 base short, with 10 bases between. CDR1 and CDR2 from the germline V gene are SNHLY and FYNNEI. The CDR3 contains 15 residues. The CDR3 sequence is CASSPQLSGANVLTF. CDR3 bases: TGTGCCAGCAGCCCACAGCTTTCTGGGGCCAACGTCCTGACTTTC.

The table lists this clonotype with many counts. The V call is TRBV6-5, the J call TRBJ2-7; 8 bases match TRBD1. The trim removed 9 bases at V and 3 bases at J, leaving 10 bases unmatched. This CDR3 has 14 residues. Germline CDR1 and CDR2: MNHEY and SVGAGI. This CDR3 reads CARPDREKFYEQYF. CDR3 bases: TGTGCCAGGCCGGACAGGGAGAAATTCTACGAGCAGTACTTC.

There are a few counts of this clonotype. The chain employs TRBV5-6 and TRBJ2-2; D is possibly TRBD1 (6 bases). Trimming stripped 2 bases from V and 5 bases from J, with 13 bases between. The germline V gene encodes CDR1 SGHDT and CDR2 YYEEEE. The CDR3 is 15 amino acids. The CDR3 nucleotides are TGTGCCAGCAGCTTCGTGGGGGCGAGGACCGGGGAGCTGTTTTTT. The encoded protein is CASSFVGARTGELFF.

This clonotype came up many times. The V call is TRBV6-1, the J call TRBJ1-1, with 8 bases that match TRBD1. The V gene end was trimmed by 0 bases and the J gene end by 3 bases; junction bases not matched to a gene: 0. In germline, CDR1 is MNHNS, CDR2 SASEGT. This CDR3 comprises 14 residues. The CDR3 loop is CASSEATGDTEAFF. CDR3 DNA sequence: TGTGCCAGCAGTGAAGCGACAGGGGACACTGAAGCTTTCTTT.

At least ten counts were recorded for this clonotype. This chain uses TRBV2 with TRBJ2-5; the match to TRBD1 covers 8 bases. V trimming: 7 bases; J trimming: 1 base; junction bases outside the gene matches: 5. Germline V lookup: CDR1 SNHLY, CDR2 FYNNEI. The CDR3 has 14 amino acids. As DNA, the CDR3 is TGTGCCAGCATTACAGGGGGGATCCAAGAGACCCAGTACTTC. Its protein is CASITGGIQETQYF. Drawing the rest from reference TRBV2 and TRBJ2-5, the complete variable domain is EPEVTQTPSHQVTQMGQEVILRCVPISNHLYFYWYRQILGQKVEFLVSFYNNEISEKSEIFDDQFSVERPDGSNFTLKIRSTKLEDSAMYFCASITGGIQETQYFGPGTRLLVL.

This clonotype was detected ten times or more. The chain combines TRBV10-3 with TRBJ1-1; perhaps TRBD1 as D (6 bases). V was cut by 3 bases and J by 1 base, with 12 bases left in between. The CDR3 sequence is 15 residues long. Germline V gene sequence: CDR1 ENHRY, CDR2 SYGVKD. This CDR3 is CAISDSGEGNTEAFF. The CDR3 DNA follows: TGTGCCATCAGTGATTCAGGGGAAGGGAACACTGAAGCTTTCTTT.

For the CDR3, the DNA is TGTGCCAGCAGCTTAGAGTTTTGGGACAGGGACATTCAGTACTTC. It is translated as CASSLEFWDRDIQYF. The chain employs TRBV7-2 and TRBJ2-4, with TRBD1 matching over 9 bases. The CDR3 is made up of 15 amino acids. The ends lost 1 base at V and 8 bases at J; junction bases unmatched: 6. Germline CDR1 is SGHTA and CDR2 is FQGNSA.

The chain carries TRBV3-1 and TRBJ1-2, with a possible D match to TRBD1 (6 bases). The germline V gene has CDR1 LGHDT and CDR2 YNNKEL (reference sequence). CDR3 length equals 14 residues. V was pared by 7 bases and J by 1 base, with 13 bases between. CDR3 nucleotides: TGTGCCAGCAAACGGGGGCGTTTTAACTATGGCTACACCTTC. As protein: CASKRGRFNYGYTF.

On this clonotype itself: This may arise from a read error, as a much more abundant clone is one base away. CDR3 in amino acids: CAISFAGGPSYEQYF. CDR3 nucleotides: TGTGCCATCAGCTTCGCGGGAGGGCCCTCCTACGAGCAGTACTTC. V and J are TRBV28 and TRBJ2-7; 9 positions match TRBD2. This CDR3 spans 15 amino acids. After removal of 10 bases from V and 0 bases from J, the junction contained 10 bases not matched to a gene. Looked up from germline, CDR1 is MDHEN and CDR2 is SYDVKM.

This clonotype was found many times. The V gene is TRBV11-2, the J gene TRBJ1-1, with unresolved D. V dropped 2 bases and J dropped 0 bases, with 13 bases sitting between them. Germline V gene lookup returns CDR1 SGHAT and CDR2 FQNNGV. This CDR3 region has 16 residues. The CDR3 DNA sequence: TGTGCCAGCAGCTTACACCTTAGTCCTATGAACACTGAAGCTTTCTTT. Protein: CASSLHLSPMNTEAFF.

The genes are TRBV27 and TRBJ1-5; D is perhaps TRBD1 (5 bases). The V end lost 2 bases, the J end lost 3 bases, and 8 bases lay between the germline ends. Looked up from germline, CDR1 is MNHEY and CDR2 is SMNVEV (reference sequence). The length of the CDR3 is 14 residues. CDR3: CASSLNRFNQPQHF. CDR3 DNA sequence: TGTGCCAGCAGTTTAAACAGGTTCAATCAGCCCCAGCATTTT.

This clonotype was counted at least ten times. The junction shows a germline mismatch at one end, possibly a read error. This chain links TRBV25-1 with TRBJ2-7; D assignment may be TRBD1 or TRBD2 (5 bases each). CDR1 and CDR2 from the germline V gene are MGHDK and SYGVNS. This CDR3 has 15 residues. The CDR3 DNA is TGTGTCAGCAGTGACCTCGGGGCAGGGAACTACGAGCAGTACTTC. Encoded protein: CVSSDLGAGNYEQYF.

In DNA, the CDR3 is TGTGCCAGCACCCCCGGCGGCCTACTAAGGCATGGCTACACCTTC. Its translation is CASTPGGLLRHGYTF. The genes are TRBV6-1 and TRBJ1-2, with unresolved D. Trimming took off 7 bases at V and 6 bases at J, with 21 bases between the two ends. The CDR3 consists of 15 residues. Looked up from germline, CDR1 is MNHNS and CDR2 is SASEGT.

This clonotype was observed at least ten times. V gene TRBV5-1 combines with J gene TRBJ1-1; a possible D gene is TRBD1 (6 bases). The CDR3 has 15 amino acids. CDR1 is SGHRS, CDR2 YFSETQ, per germline. V lost 0 bases to trimming and J lost 3 bases, with 12 bases between them. The CDR3 sequence is CASSLVRQVDTEAFF. CDR3 bases: TGCGCCAGCAGCTTGGTTCGACAGGTGGACACTGAAGCTTTCTTT.

This clonotype was recorded at least ten times. The genes are TRBV11-2 and TRBJ2-7; the D gene is possibly TRBD1 (5 bases). The CDR3 runs 14 residues. V was trimmed by 1 base and J by 6 bases, leaving 13 bases between them. Per germline, CDR1 SGHAT and CDR2 FQNNGV. This CDR3 reads CASSLGIWGFEQYF. As DNA, the CDR3 is TGTGCCAGCAGCTTAGGCATTTGGGGCTTCGAGCAGTACTTC.

This clonotype was detected ten times or more. The chain carries TRBV11-2 and TRBJ2-7; possibly TRBD2 for D (6 bases). The CDR3 runs to 15 residues. Germline-derived CDR1 and CDR2 are SGHAT and FQNNGV. V was clipped by 7 bases and J by 0 bases, with 16 bases between them. Written as DNA, the CDR3 is TGTGCCAGCACCTCTCCCGGGGGAAGCTCCTACGAGCAGTACTTC. Its protein product is CASTSPGGSSYEQYF.

The sample holds one count of this clonotype. The rearrangement joins TRBV12-3 or TRBV12-4 to TRBJ2-7; D may be TRBD1 (5 bases). V gave up 3 bases and J gave up 3 bases, with 12 bases separating them. The CDR3 extends over 14 amino acids. The CDR3, as DNA: TGTGCCAGCAGTTTCTTTAACAGGATCTACGAGCAGTACTTC. This sequence encodes CASSFFNRIYEQYF.